What follows describes a single T cell receptor (beta chain). It has no known antigen specificity. Per-nucleotide qualities are absent, and no much larger clonotype sits a single base away. The data originate from a study of technical replicates of blood from a few donors (dated by TCRdb to the late 2010s). The trim is 6 bases for V and 0 bases for J, with a gap of 14 bases between the germline ends. The germline V gene supplies CDR1 SNHLY and CDR2 FYNNEI. The cysteine opens and the phenylalanine closes a CDR3 of 15 amino acids. Here the CDR3 DNA is all that survives: 45 bases in frame from base 1. The library was generated by the immunoSEQ multiplex PCR assay. TCRdb limited this immuneACCESS table to in-frame rearrangements with V and J called. A share of clones is missing; checked studies link under half to unresolved V genes, and the rest is unexplained. The sample profile shows around 50,000 clones; 92% of them were found once. 3% to 5% of the sample is taken by the ten largest.

The sequenced sample consisted of PBMCs. The receptor was derived from a human donor in good health. Some clones in this sample may be carry-over from other donors' samples. Here the chain combines TRBV2 and TRBJ1-2, with the D segment identity uncertain. The CDR3 protein: CASRVERSSNYGYTF. The DNA is as follows: TGTGCCAGCAGGGTCGAGCGCTCTTCTAACTATGGCTACACCTTC.